The following is a TCR beta chain sequence with its context. The specificity of this receptor is unknown. Base-call qualities are not available, and no considerably larger clone is one nucleotide away. This sample is drawn from a study of T-cell memory formation after mild COVID-19 (dated by TCRdb to 2020 to 2022). Study-level background: Most TCR sequence clusters were specific to one of the two donors. Longitudinal TCRalpha and TCRbeta repertoire sequencing tracked T-cell clones expanding and contracting after mild COVID-19 in a couple of donors. Two young, previously healthy adult volunteers made up the cohort, one male and one female.

The instrument was an Illumina NovaSeq 6000. TCRalpha and TCRbeta cDNA libraries were constructed by 5'RACE with constant-segment primers, with sample barcodes and unique molecular identifiers being introduced. RNA was extracted from every sample with Trizol reagent. The libraries were amplified in two PCR steps, and the second step added a second sample barcode and Illumina TruSeq adapters. Libraries were sequenced on an Illumina NovaSeq with 2 x 150 bp paired-end reads. The study's processing was this. Reads were demultiplexed and collapsed into UMI-guided consensus sequences with migec v1.2.7. Using mixcr v2.1.11, UMI consensuses were aligned to TRA and TRB V and J templates and then assembled into clonotypes. Expanded or contracted clonotypes were those called significant by both edgeR and NoisET, with noise models trained on biological replicates. For edgeR calls, the cutoffs were a false discovery rate-adjusted p below 0.01 and a log2 fold-change threshold of 1. As an exploratory analysis of dynamics, max-normalized trajectories of the 1000 most abundant clonotypes were examined with PCA combined with hierarchical clustering. Separately sequenced CD4+ and CD8+ repertoires were used to assign the CD4 or CD8 phenotype of responding clones. In-frame beta chains were kept once TCRdb had trimmed the public reads at Q25 with fastp and called clones with MiXCR. Under each unique CDR3 protein, matching rows form one entry showing the most common genes and DNA. TCRdb's processing, not the study's, gives the V and J calls here. This sample is represented by 350,000 to 400,000 distinct CDR3 sequences; over 20% of them were singletons. Under 15% of the sample is held by the ten biggest clonotypes.

The study at large found these results: The detection of some responding clones in pre-infection memory suggests that pre-existing cross-reactive memory T cells joined the SARS-CoV-2 response. The study included only two mild cases, and larger cohorts that include severe cases with pre-infection samples were judged to be necessary. Contracting CD4+ clones appeared mostly in the CM and EM memory subsets, whereas CD8+ clones were enriched in EMRA. Balanced CD4/CD8 phenotypes were observed for clones contracting from day 15 to 85, whereas a bias towards CD4+ was observed for a second wave of clones expanding from day 15 to 37. SARS-CoV-2 specificity was not confirmed for the second-wave clones peaking on day 37.

The germline V gene provides CDR1 ENHRY and CDR2 SYGVKD. The V end loses 10 bases and the J end loses 7 bases, and a stretch of 23 bases separates them. CDR3 length: 14 amino acids, cysteine to phenylalanine. This entry keeps only the CDR3 DNA: 42 bases, framed from base 1. PBMCs were isolated by Ficoll-Paque density gradient centrifugation. The V gene is TRBV10-3 and the J gene is TRBJ2-7, and perhaps TRBD2 as D gene, on 5 matching bases. Material: PBMCs or a T cell subset sorted from them (not recorded which). This clonotype was obtained from an adult woman who had mild COVID-19 (a few samples of this study predate the infection). The sample titles of this study are shuffled in the database, so cell type and time point are left out; the donor was told from shared clones. The CDR3 here reads CASHEGPTGWEQYF. Here is the DNA: TGTGCCAGCCACGAAGGCCCAACGGGATGGGAGCAGTACTTC.